This TCR beta chain was identified in a study of Ad26.COV2.S vaccination and SARS-CoV-2 variants. Whole-study findings and limits: Spike-specific responses of CD8+ and CD4+ T cells were reported to display substantial breadth after vaccination. Total T cell responses may have been underestimated by the TCR breadth and depth analyses.

As for treatment: approximately 18 received Ad26.COV2.S at low or high dose, single or two shots; five or six received placebo; per-sample allocation not given. Sampling was performed 63 days after the first vaccine or placebo injection. Clones were read by immunoSEQ multiplex PCR, and TCRdb kept only the in-frame ones, dropping some. The sample records about 680,000 clones, approximately 88% being singletons. V gave up 4 bases and J gave up 1 base; unmatched junction bases: 7. Germline V lookup: CDR1 KGHSH, CDR2 LQKENI. The CDR3 is 16 amino acids. To note about this clone: Its antigen is not identified.

The sample in question was peripheral blood, obtained in a trial of Ad26.COV2.S vaccine versus placebo. The receptor comes from a person between 18 and 65 years old who received the Ad26.COV2.S COVID-19 vaccine or a placebo. This chain joins TRBV18 and TRBJ1-1, with TRBD1 matching 9 bases. The CDR3 sequence is CASSLRQGDTNTEAFF. CDR3 nucleotides: TGTGCCAGCTCACTGCGACAGGGGGATACGAACACTGAAGCTTTCTTT.